This T cell receptor beta chain was sequenced during a study of T cell changes during pregnancy in multiple sclerosis. Sequencing used immunoSEQ multiplex PCR; TCRdb keeps in-frame clones, though not all of them. The data hold approximately 23,000 clones, with about 89% observed a single time. The CDR3 runs to 16 residues. Germline CDR1 SEHNR, CDR2 FQNEAQ (reference sequence). The trim removed 4 bases at V and 2 bases at J, leaving 10 bases unmatched. This clonotype was obtained from a female donor with multiple sclerosis, enrolled in a pregnancy study. The sample consisted of CD8+ T cells from peripheral blood mononuclear cells, taken in the first trimester of pregnancy. The chain has TRBV7-9 and TRBJ2-5, with 7 bases that match TRBD2. CDR3 in DNA: TGTGCCAGCAGCTCACGGGGGGATCCGCCTCAAGAGACCCAGTACTTC. Residues: CASSSRGDPPQETQYF.